The 2 T cell receptor beta chains in this list originate from one sample, sequenced in a study of T cell responses to AZD1222 COVID-19 vaccine. The table came from immunoSEQ multiplex PCR; TCRdb's copy has only in-frame clones and leaves some out. Of some 120,000 clones in the sample, 86% are singletons; the top ten hold less than 15%. The sample in question was peripheral blood, obtained on day 0 of AZD1222 vaccination. The receptors were gathered from an adult in good health.

The CDR3 nucleotides read TGTGCCAGCAGCTTAGCTGTAACGAGGGTGAATGAAAAACTGTTTTTT. Its translation is CASSLAVTRVNEKLFF. The chain uses TRBV7-2 and TRBJ1-4, with no clear D. This CDR3 is 16 amino acids long. The germline CDR1 and CDR2 sequences are SGHTA and FQGNSA. The V and J ends lost 0 bases and 5 bases respectively, with 13 bases between them.

The genes are TRBV5-6 and TRBJ1-5, with 11 bases that match TRBD1. The CDR3 contains 17 residues. Germline CDR1 and CDR2: SGHDT and YYEEEE. Trimming at V came to 5 bases and at J to 4 bases, leaving 11 bases not matched to a gene. The CDR3 DNA follows: TGTGCCAGCAGAAAGTGGACAGGGGGCTCTCGGAATCAGCCCCAGCATTTT. Protein: CASRKWTGGSRNQPQHF.